Sequencing of this T cell receptor beta chain was carried out in a study of radiotherapy plus CTLA-4 blockade in lung cancer. Overall study context: Overall, approximately 19% of patients showed an objective response, while 25% to 35% attained disease control.

This clone turned up a few times. What it binds is unknown. Only in-frame clones appear in the TCRdb table, and some are missing; sequencing was by immunoSEQ multiplex PCR. The profile shows 30,000 to 45,000 clones, over 70% of them singletons. Study-level findings and limits: Peripheral blood showed expansion of tumor-derived TCR clones after radiotherapy and ipilimumab.

Enrolled patients, whose metastatic non-small-cell lung cancer was chemo-refractory, received focal radiation plus CTLA-4 blockade with ipilimumab. From germline, CDR1 is LNHDA and CDR2 SQIVND (reference sequence). CDR3 length: 17 residues. Losses at the gene ends were 5 bases for V and 4 bases for J; bases not matched to a gene: 13. The source is a human donor with non-small cell lung cancer who had stable disease on radiotherapy plus ipilimumab. The gene calls are TRBV19 and TRBJ1-2; 10 bases align to TRBD1. Here the sequenced sample was peripheral blood, taken from a patient treated with radiotherapy plus ipilimumab. The CDR3 DNA reads TGTGCCAGTAGTGGAAGGACAGGGGGGGAGGCGGCCTATGGCTACACCTTC. It specifies CASSGRTGGEAAYGYTF.